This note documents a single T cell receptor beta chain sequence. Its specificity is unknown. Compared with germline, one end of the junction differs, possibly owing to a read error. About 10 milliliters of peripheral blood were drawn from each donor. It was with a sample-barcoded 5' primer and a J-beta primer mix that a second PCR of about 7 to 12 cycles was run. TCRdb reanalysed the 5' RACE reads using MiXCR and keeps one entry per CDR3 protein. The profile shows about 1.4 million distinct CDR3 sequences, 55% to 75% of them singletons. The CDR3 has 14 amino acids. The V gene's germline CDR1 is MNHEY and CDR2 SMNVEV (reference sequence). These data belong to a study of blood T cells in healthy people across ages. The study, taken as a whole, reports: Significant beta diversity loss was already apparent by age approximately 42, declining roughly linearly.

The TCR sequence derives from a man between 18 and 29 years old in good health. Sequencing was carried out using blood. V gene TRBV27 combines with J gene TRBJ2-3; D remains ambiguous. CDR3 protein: CASSFSVAGDMQYF. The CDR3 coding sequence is TGTGCCAGCAGTTTTTCCGTAGCTGGGGATATGCAGTATTTT.